The entry that follows covers one T cell receptor (beta chain) sequence. This specimen belongs to a study of blood T cell repertoires in COVID-19. Study background: Italy, Spain and the United States were the sources of the convalescent and acute COVID-19 samples. The cDNA or gDNA used as material had been derived from T cells, B-cell-depleted T cells, or PBMCs.

Original handling: The authors estimated nucleated cell counts from reference gene primer amplification. Measured with immunoSEQ multiplex PCR; TCRdb has only the in-frame clones, and not every one. V, J and clone size were drawn from that table, and D and trimming were deduced from the DNA. The sample has roughly 250,000 clones; less than 85% are singletons. The germline V gene has CDR1 KGHSH and CDR2 LQKENI. The V and J ends lost 2 bases and 4 bases, in that order; junction bases with no gene match: 8. The CDR3 length is 16 residues. The sequence came from a woman aged 80 or over with active or convalescent COVID-19. The chain combines TRBV18 with TRBJ2-1, with 7 bases identical to TRBD2. Sequenced input: peripheral blood. The CDR3 loop reads CASSPFPAGVYNEQFF. The CDR3 nucleotides read TGTGCCAGCTCACCATTTCCCGCGGGGGTATACAATGAGCAGTTCTTC.